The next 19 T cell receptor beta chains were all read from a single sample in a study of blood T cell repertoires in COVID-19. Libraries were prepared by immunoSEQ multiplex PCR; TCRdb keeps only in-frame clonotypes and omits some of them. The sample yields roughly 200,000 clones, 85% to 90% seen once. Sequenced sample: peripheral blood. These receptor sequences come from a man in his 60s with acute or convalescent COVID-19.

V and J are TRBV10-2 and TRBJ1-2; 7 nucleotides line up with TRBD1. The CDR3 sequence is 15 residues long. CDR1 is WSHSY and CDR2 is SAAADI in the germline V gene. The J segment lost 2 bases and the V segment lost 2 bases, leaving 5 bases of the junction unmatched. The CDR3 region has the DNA TGCGCCAGCAGTGAGCCGAGACAGGGAAACTATGGCTACACCTTC. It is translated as CASSEPRQGNYGYTF.

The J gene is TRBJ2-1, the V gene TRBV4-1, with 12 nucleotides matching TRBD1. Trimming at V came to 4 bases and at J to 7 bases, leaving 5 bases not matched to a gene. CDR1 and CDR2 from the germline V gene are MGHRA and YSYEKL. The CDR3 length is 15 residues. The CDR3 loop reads CASSPGTGGWNEQFF. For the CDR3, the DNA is TGCGCCAGCAGCCCTGGGACAGGGGGCTGGAATGAGCAGTTCTTC.

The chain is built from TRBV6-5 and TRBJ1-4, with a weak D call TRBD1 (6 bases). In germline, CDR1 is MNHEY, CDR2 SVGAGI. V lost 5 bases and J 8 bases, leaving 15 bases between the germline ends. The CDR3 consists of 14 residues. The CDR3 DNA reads TGTGCCAGCAGTCGAGGGGGAAAGGGGGAAAAACTGTTTTTT. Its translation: CASSRGGKGEKLFF.

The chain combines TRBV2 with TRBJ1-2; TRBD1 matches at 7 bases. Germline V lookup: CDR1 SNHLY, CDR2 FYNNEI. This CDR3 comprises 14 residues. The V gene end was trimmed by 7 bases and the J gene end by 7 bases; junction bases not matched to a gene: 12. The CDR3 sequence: CASMQATGIGGYTF. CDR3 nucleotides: TGTGCCAGCATGCAAGCGACAGGGATAGGTGGCTACACCTTC.

CDR3: CASRRQGVTGNTIYF. CDR3 DNA: TGTGCCAGCAGACGACAGGGTGTAACTGGAAACACCATATATTTT. V usage is TRBV7-2 and J usage is TRBJ1-3; 7 nucleotides match TRBD1. Germline V CDR1 and CDR2: SGHTA, FQGNSA. The CDR3 totals 15 residues. V shed 6 bases and J 2 bases; nucleotides not matched to a gene: 7.

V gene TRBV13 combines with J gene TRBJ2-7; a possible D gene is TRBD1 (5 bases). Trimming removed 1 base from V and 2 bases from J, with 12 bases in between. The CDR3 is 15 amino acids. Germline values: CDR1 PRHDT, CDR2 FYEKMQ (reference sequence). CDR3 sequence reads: CASSLEGDSPYEQYF. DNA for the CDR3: TGTGCCAGCAGCTTAGAAGGCGACAGTCCCTACGAGCAGTACTTC.

The CDR3 loop reads CSASPGLSNQPQHF. CDR3 coding DNA: TGCAGTGCTAGTCCGGGGTTAAGCAATCAGCCCCAGCATTTT. The chain uses TRBV20-1 and TRBJ1-5, with D hard to call. The V gene lost 3 bases and the J gene lost 1 base, with 10 bases spanning the gap. CDR1 and CDR2 from the germline V gene are DFQATT and SNEGSKA (reference sequence). The CDR3 sequence is 14 residues long.

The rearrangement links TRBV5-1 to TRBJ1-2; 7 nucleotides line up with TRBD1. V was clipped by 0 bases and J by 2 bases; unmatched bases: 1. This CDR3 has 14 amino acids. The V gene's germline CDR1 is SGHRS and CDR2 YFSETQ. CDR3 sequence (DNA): TGCGCCAGCAGCTTGGGGACAGGCAACTATGGCTACACCTTC. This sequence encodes CASSLGTGNYGYTF.

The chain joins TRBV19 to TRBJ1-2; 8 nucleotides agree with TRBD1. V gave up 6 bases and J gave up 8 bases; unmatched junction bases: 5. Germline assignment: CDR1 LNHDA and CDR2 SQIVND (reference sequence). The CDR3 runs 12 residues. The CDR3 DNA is TGTGCCAGTAGAAAGGACAGGGTCGGCTACACCTTC. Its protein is CASRKDRVGYTF.

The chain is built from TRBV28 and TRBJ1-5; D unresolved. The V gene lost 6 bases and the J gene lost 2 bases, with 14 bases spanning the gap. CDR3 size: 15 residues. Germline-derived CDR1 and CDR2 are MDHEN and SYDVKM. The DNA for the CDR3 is TGTGCCAGCAGGTACGGGGTAAACGGCAATCAGCCCCAGCATTTT. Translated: CASRYGVNGNQPQHF.

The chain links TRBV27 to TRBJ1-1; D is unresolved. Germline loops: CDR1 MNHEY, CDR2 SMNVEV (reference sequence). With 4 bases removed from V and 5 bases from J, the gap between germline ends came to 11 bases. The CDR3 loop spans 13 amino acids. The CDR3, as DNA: TGTGCCAGCAGTTCCCCCCGGGAGACTGAAGCTTTCTTT. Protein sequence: CASSSPRETEAFF.

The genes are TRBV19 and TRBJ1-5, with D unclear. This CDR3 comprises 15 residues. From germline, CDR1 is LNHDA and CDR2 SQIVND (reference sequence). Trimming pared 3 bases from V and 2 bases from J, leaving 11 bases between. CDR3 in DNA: TGTGCCAGTAGTATTTTGTTCCGTGGCAATCAGCCCCAGCATTTT. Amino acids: CASSILFRGNQPQHF. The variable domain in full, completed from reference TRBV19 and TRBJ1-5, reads DGGITQSPKYLFRKEGQNVTLSCEQNLNHDAMYWYRQDPGQGLRLIYYSQIVNDFQKGDIAEGYSVSREKKESFPLTVTSAQKNPTAFYLCASSILFRGNQPQHFGDGTRLSIL.

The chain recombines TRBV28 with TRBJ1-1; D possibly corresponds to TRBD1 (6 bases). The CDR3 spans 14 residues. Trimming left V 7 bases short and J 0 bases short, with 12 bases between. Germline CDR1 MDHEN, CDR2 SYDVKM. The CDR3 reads CASTSGDVNTEAFF. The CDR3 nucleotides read TGTGCCAGCACCTCAGGGGACGTGAACACTGAAGCTTTCTTT.

The CDR3, as DNA: TGCGCCAGCACGGTCAGGGGCGGACAGCCCCAGCATTTT. It yields the protein CASTVRGGQPQHF. V usage is TRBV10-2 and J usage is TRBJ1-5, with D possibly matching TRBD1 (6 bases). V was cut by 7 bases and J by 7 bases, with 14 bases left in between. In germline, CDR1 is WSHSY, CDR2 SAAADI. The CDR3 length is 13 residues.

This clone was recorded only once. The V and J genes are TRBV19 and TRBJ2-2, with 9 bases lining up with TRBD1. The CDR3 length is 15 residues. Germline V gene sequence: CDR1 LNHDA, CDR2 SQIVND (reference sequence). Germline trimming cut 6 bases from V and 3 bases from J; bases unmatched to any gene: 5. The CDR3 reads CASSPRDRDTGELFF. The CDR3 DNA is TGTGCCAGTAGCCCCCGGGACAGGGACACCGGGGAGCTGTTTTTT. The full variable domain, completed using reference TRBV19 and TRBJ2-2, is DGGITQSPKYLFRKEGQNVTLSCEQNLNHDAMYWYRQDPGQGLRLIYYSQIVNDFQKGDIAEGYSVSREKKESFPLTVTSAQKNPTAFYLCASSPRDRDTGELFFGEGSRLTVL.

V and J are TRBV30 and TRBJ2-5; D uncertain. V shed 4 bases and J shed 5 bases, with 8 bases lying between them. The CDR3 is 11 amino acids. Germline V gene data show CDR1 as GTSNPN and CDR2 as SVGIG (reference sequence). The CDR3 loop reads CAWTTGETQYF. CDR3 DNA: TGTGCCTGGACGACTGGGGAGACCCAGTACTTC.

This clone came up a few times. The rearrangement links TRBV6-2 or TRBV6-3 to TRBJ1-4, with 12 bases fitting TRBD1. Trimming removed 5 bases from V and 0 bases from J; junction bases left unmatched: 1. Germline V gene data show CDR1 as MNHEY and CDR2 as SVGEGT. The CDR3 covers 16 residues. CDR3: CASSRDRGPTNEKLFF. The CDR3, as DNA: TGTGCCAGCAGTCGGGACAGGGGGCCAACTAATGAAAAACTGTTTTTT.

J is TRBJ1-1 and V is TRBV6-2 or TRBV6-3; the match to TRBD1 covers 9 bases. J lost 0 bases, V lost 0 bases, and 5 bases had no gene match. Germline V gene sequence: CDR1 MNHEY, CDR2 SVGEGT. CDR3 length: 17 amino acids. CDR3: CASSYSEDRGVNTEAFF. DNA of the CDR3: TGTGCCAGCAGTTACTCGGAGGACAGGGGCGTGAACACTGAAGCTTTCTTT.

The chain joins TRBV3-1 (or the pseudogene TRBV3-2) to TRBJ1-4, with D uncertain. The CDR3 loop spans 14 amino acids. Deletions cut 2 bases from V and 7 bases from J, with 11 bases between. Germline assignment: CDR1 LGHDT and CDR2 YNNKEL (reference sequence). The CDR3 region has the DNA TGTGCCAGCAGCCAACAGGCGGGAGTTGAAAAACTGTTTTTT. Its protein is CASSQQAGVEKLFF.